This TCR beta chain was identified in a study of human T cells and chemical hapten exposure (dated by TCRdb to the early 2020s). Turning to the overall study: For sensitization, 2% DPC in acetone was applied to a 2 cm by 2 cm area of upper inner arm skin. Blood for TCR sequencing was provided by twenty-nine alopecia patients at one to four time points (pre-sensitization, 2, 6 and 24 weeks). The libraries were sequenced as a pool, and the TCR yield per sample differed mostly because of small variations in library volumes within the pool. Blood samples were taken from patients before sensitization (week 0) and then at 2, 6 and about 24 weeks after DPC sensitization. The study tracked peripheral blood TCR repertoire changes in vivo during primary and secondary sensitization to the hapten diphenylcyclopropenone (DPC) in alopecia patients. Patch testing was performed on the upper back with Finn chambers containing 0.01% DPC, and the patch tests were scored after 6 days according to International Contact Dermatitis Research Group standards. The patient cohort, mostly female, included alopecia areata with under or over 50% scalp involvement, alopecia totalis and alopecia universalis. Patients additionally received weekly therapeutic DPC doses to the scalp throughout the approximately 24-week study period. The investigation overall reported the following: Because all patients had alopecia, a presumed autoimmune disease, the immune response of the patients might differ from that of healthy individuals. DPC sensitization did not change the number of TCRs with a frequency above 1 in 1000, and there was no evidence of changes in global repertoire structure. The number of PT1 expanded TCRs positively correlated with patch test score, significant at thresholds 8, 16 and 32 but not 4. After repeated subsampling, changes were observed in the strength of the expansion versus patch-test correlation and in the threshold at which the correlation became significant. Compared with pre-sensitization or healthy control sets, expanded TCRs formed significantly more large CDR3 similarity clusters, which is consistent with antigen-driven responses.

The time point label, as the study defines it: patch test 2, 6 weeks after DPC sensitization. The treatment or condition label corresponds to: therapeutic diphenylcyclopropenone sensitization with weekly scalp DPC. At each patch-test visit, blood was drawn before the patch test was applied. Patients were eligible if aged 18 to 70, diagnosed with alopecia and judged suitable for DPC therapy, and pregnant patients were excluded. Total RNA was isolated from unfractionated whole blood collected in Tempus Blood RNA tubes. According to the germline V gene, CDR1 reads MDHEN and CDR2 reads SYDVKM. Measured from the cysteine to the phenylalanine, the CDR3 is 13 residues long. Only CDR3 DNA remains: 39 bases, in frame from the first base. V sheds 8 bases and J sheds 5 bases, leaving 13 bases between their ends. The method was RACE. Sequencing took place on a NextSeq 500. Library preparation attached unique molecular identifiers to individual cDNA molecules for quantitative, reproducible TCR counting. Both TCR alpha and TCR beta chains were sequenced from each blood RNA sample. The study's processing was this. Samples had a median of about 96,000 TCRs, with a range from about 23,224 to 750,000. V, J and CDR3 annotation of the TCR reads was performed with the Decombinator software suite. For PS versus PT1 abundance plots, all samples were subsampled to the same number of TCRs (28,000). Expanded TCRs were defined as absent before sensitization and observed at least eight times at the 2-week time point. Using fastp at Q25 and MiXCR, TCRdb reprocessed the public reads and kept productive beta chains. Every entry covers one CDR3 protein and lists the most common genes and DNA from its rows. TCRdb assigned the V and J calls; the authors' analysis was not used. The sample data list approximately 84,000 distinct CDR3 sequences, and 10% to 13% of these were observed just once. The ten largest clones represent approximately 2.5% of the sample.

With regard to this clonotype: Its binding antigen is unknown. The input lacks base qualities; no much larger clone sits a single base away.

The specimen was whole blood, collected in connection with sensitization to the hapten diphenylcyclopropenone (DPC). The rearrangement combines TRBV28 with TRBJ2-1; too little of a D gene remains to name it. The receptor's source is a woman in her twenties or thirties with alopecia areata. Some clones in this sample may be carry-over from other donors' samples. The CDR3 has the sequence CASSSQADNEQFF. The sequenced DNA is TGTGCCAGCTCATCTCAGGCGGACAATGAGCAGTTCTTC.